This T cell receptor beta chain is drawn from a study of CD8 T cells in Susac syndrome. CD8+ and CD4+ T cells from blood underwent TCR beta sequencing. RNA, at roughly 0.5 to 1 ug, was reverse transcribed with random hexamers. TCRdb independently ran MiXCR on the immunoSEQ multiplex PCR reads; one entry per CDR3 protein. The sample contains approximately 190,000 distinct CDR3 sequences, more than 90% of which appear only once. Trimming took 6 bases from V and 6 from J, leaving 14 bases between them. The CDR3 extends over 13 amino acids. The source is a human donor with Susac syndrome. The sample was CD4+ T cells from PBMCs. The V call is TRBV12-3 or TRBV12-4, the J call TRBJ1-1; unclear D gene. CDR3 protein: CASRWSGFPEAFF. The CDR3 DNA is TGTGCCAGCAGGTGGTCGGGGTTCCCTGAAGCTTTCTTT.